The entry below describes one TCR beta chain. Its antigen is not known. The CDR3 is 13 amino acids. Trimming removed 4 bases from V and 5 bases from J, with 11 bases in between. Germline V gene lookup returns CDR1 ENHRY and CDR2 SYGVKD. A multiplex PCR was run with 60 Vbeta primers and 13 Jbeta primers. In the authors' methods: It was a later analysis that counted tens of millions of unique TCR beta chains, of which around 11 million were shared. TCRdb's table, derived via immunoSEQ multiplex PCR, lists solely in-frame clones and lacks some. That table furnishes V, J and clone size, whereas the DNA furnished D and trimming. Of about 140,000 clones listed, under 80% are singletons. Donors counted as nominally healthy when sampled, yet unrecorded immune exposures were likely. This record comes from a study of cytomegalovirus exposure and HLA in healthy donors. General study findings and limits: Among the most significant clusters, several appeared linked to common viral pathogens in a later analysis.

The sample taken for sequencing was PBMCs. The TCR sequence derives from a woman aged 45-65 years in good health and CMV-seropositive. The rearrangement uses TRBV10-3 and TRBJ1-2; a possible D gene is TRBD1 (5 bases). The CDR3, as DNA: TGTGCCATCAGTGGGGGCCGGGCGTATGGCTACACCTTC. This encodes CAISGGRAYGYTF.